A selection of T cell receptor beta chains follows, all from one sample in a study of blood T cell repertoires in COVID-19. Profiled with immunoSEQ multiplex PCR; TCRdb holds only in-frame clones, not every one. The sample yields approximately 300,000 clones, more than 75% seen once. The sequenced material came from PBMCs or T cells enriched from blood (not recorded which). The receptors stem from a woman aged 30 to 39 who had recovered from COVID-19. Each CDR3 is given with its conserved first and last residue. A D gene is named only where the DNA matches it firmly. A clone size is listed for some rows: how often the clone was seen (once, few, many), or a class if it is expanded.

V gene	J gene	clone size	D gene	CDR3 protein	CDR3 DNA
TRBV11-2	TRBJ1-2	NA	TRBD1	CASSYQGASNYGYTF	TGTGCCAGCAGCTACCAGGGGGCGTCTAACTATGGCTACACCTTC
TRBV7-3	TRBJ2-1	NA	TRBD2	CASSTLAGNNEQFF	TGTGCCAGCAGCACTCTAGCGGGGAACAATGAGCAGTTCTTC
TRBV27	TRBJ2-7	once	NA	CASSPLGHTYEQYF	TGTGCCAGCAGCCCCCTGGGACATACCTACGAGCAGTACTTC
TRBV4-1	TRBJ2-4	NA	NA	CASSHRDLAKNIQYF	TGCGCCAGCAGCCACAGGGACTTAGCCAAAAACATTCAGTACTTC
TRBV7-2	TRBJ1-4	NA	TRBD1	CASSFRLGQGLTTNEKLFF	TGTGCCAGCAGCTTCCGGCTAGGACAGGGGCTAACAACTAATGAAAAACTGTTTTTT
TRBV2	TRBJ1-1	NA	NA	CASSERGFSTEAFF	TGTGCCAGCAGTGAGCGAGGTTTCAGTACTGAAGCTTTCTTT
TRBV2	TRBJ1-2	once	NA	CASRGEGGYGYTF	TGTGCCAGCAGAGGAGAGGGTGGCTATGGCTACACCTTC
TRBV27	TRBJ1-2	NA	TRBD1	CASSSDRGAYGYTF	TGTGCCAGCAGTTCTGACAGGGGCGCCTATGGCTACACCTTC
TRBV4-1	TRBJ1-5	few	NA	CASSQEGGLGQPQHF	TGCGCCAGCAGCCAAGAAGGTGGGCTCGGTCAGCCCCAGCATTTT
TRBV3-1/TRBV3-2	TRBJ2-1	NA	TRBD2	CASETSGYNEQFF	TGTGCCAGCGAGACTAGCGGATACAATGAGCAGTTCTTC
TRBV5-4	TRBJ1-5	few	TRBD1	CASSLDRGNQPQHF	TGTGCCAGCAGCCTGGACAGGGGAAATCAGCCCCAGCATTTT
TRBV7-9	TRBJ2-3	NA	TRBD2	CASSPQISGASTDTQYF	TGTGCCAGCAGCCCTCAGATTAGCGGGGCTAGCACAGATACGCAGTATTTT
TRBV4-1	TRBJ2-6	NA	NA	CASSPRGSGANVLTF	TGCGCCAGCAGCCCCCGGGGATCTGGGGCCAACGTCCTGACTTTC
TRBV6-2/TRBV6-3	TRBJ2-7	NA	NA	CASSYGGVSYEQYF	TGTGCCAGCAGTTACGGCGGGGTCTCCTACGAGCAGTACTTC
TRBV28	TRBJ1-2	once	TRBD1	CASRADRANYGYTF	TGTGCCAGCAGGGCCGACAGGGCCAACTATGGCTACACCTTC
TRBV5-4	TRBJ2-7	NA	TRBD2	CASSLNLGAGESYEQYF	TGTGCCAGCAGCTTGAATTTAGGAGCGGGGGAATCCTACGAGCAGTACTTC
TRBV25-1	TRBJ1-4	NA	NA	CASSAAAGATNEKLFF	TGTGCCAGCAGTGCCGCCGCGGGGGCAACTAATGAAAAACTGTTTTTT
TRBV7-9	TRBJ2-1	once	TRBD2	CASSFSGAYNEQFF	TGTGCCAGCAGCTTTAGCGGGGCCTACAATGAGCAGTTCTTC
TRBV5-5	TRBJ1-1	NA	TRBD1	CASSWTGAIFRATEAFF	TGTGCCAGCAGCTGGACAGGCGCGATCTTCAGGGCCACTGAAGCTTTCTTT
TRBV6-5	TRBJ2-7	NA	TRBD1	CASRRGQGFEQYF	TGTGCCAGCAGACGGGGACAGGGGTTCGAGCAGTACTTC
TRBV30	TRBJ2-1	NA	NA	CAWSGARSSSYNEQFF	TGTGCCTGGAGTGGGGCCCGTTCCAGCTCCTACAATGAGCAGTTCTTC
TRBV6-5	TRBJ1-2	NA	TRBD1	CASSPDRDYGYTF	TGTGCCAGCAGTCCAGACAGGGACTATGGCTACACCTTC
TRBV5-1	TRBJ2-5	few	NA	CASSRTTEKETQYF	TGCGCCAGCAGTCGGACTACGGAAAAAGAGACCCAGTACTTC
TRBV9	TRBJ2-2	NA	TRBD1	CASSVGGRTGAYANTGELFF	TGTGCCAGCAGCGTAGGAGGGCGGACAGGGGCCTATGCGAACACCGGGGAGCTGTTTTTT
TRBV18	TRBJ1-4	NA	NA	CASSPPGAATNEKLFF	TGTGCCAGCTCACCCCCAGGGGCAGCAACTAATGAAAAACTGTTTTTT
TRBV27	TRBJ1-1	once	TRBD1	CASKTGENTEAFF	TGTGCCAGCAAGACAGGGGAGAACACTGAAGCTTTCTTT
TRBV6-2/TRBV6-3	TRBJ2-7	NA	NA	CASSPPRVFYEQYF	TGTGCCAGCAGCCCCCCGAGGGTTTTCTACGAGCAGTACTTC
TRBV5-4	TRBJ1-1	NA	TRBD1	CASSPRQGRGDTEAFF	TGTGCCAGCAGCCCCCGCCAGGGCAGGGGGGACACTGAAGCTTTCTTT
TRBV6-5	TRBJ1-1	NA	TRBD1	CASSYWQGANTEAFF	TGTGCCAGCAGTTATTGGCAGGGGGCGAACACTGAAGCTTTCTTT
TRBV21-1	TRBJ2-1	NA	NA	CASSKTSGGAEGFF	TGTGCCAGCAGCAAGACTAGCGGGGGGGCCGAGGGGTTCTTC
TRBV7-3	TRBJ1-1	NA	NA	CASSLEGRPMNTEAFF	TGTGCCAGCAGCTTAGAGGGCAGACCAATGAACACTGAAGCTTTCTTT
TRBV6-5	TRBJ1-2	once	TRBD1	CASSSLTPDRGNGYTF	TGTGCCAGCAGTTCCCTCACCCCGGACAGGGGAAATGGCTACACCTTC
TRBV4-2	TRBJ2-1	NA	TRBD1	CASSQESGQVYNEQFF	TGTGCCAGCAGCCAAGAGTCGGGACAGGTCTACAATGAGCAGTTCTTC
TRBV10-3	TRBJ1-1	once	NA	CAIREQASEAFF	TGTGCCATCAGGGAGCAGGCGTCTGAAGCTTTCTTT
TRBV6-4	TRBJ1-6	NA	TRBD1	CASSRPGQGQSSYNSPLHF	TGTGCCAGCAGCCGACCGGGACAGGGACAGAGCTCCTATAATTCACCCCTCCACTTT
TRBV19	TRBJ2-3	once	NA	CASSSRLMAGLTDTQYF	TGTGCCAGTAGTTCCCGACTCATGGCGGGCCTCACAGATACGCAGTATTTT
TRBV28	TRBJ1-2	NA	TRBD1	CASSPGTGYAGYTF	TGTGCCAGTAGTCCCGGGACAGGGTATGCTGGCTACACCTTC
TRBV10-3	TRBJ1-2	NA	TRBD1	CAISPGTDNYGYTF	TGTGCCATCAGCCCCGGGACAGACAACTATGGCTACACCTTC
TRBV5-5	TRBJ2-2	NA	TRBD1	CASSWRDRGVGGELFF	TGTGCCAGCAGCTGGAGGGACAGGGGCGTCGGCGGGGAGCTGTTTTTT
TRBV28	TRBJ1-5	NA	NA	CASKPGGAVHSNQPQHF	TGTGCCAGCAAACCTGGGGGGGCCGTTCATAGCAATCAGCCCCAGCATTTT
TRBV4-1	TRBJ2-5	NA	TRBD2	CASSQEPGGETQYF	TGCGCCAGCAGCCAAGAACCGGGGGGAGAGACCCAGTACTTC
TRBV5-8	TRBJ2-2	NA	NA	CASSLNHGDTGELFF	TGTGCCAGCAGCTTGAACCACGGGGACACCGGGGAGCTGTTTTTT
TRBV23-1	TRBJ2-2	once	TRBD1	CASNRDRGSLAGELFF	TGCGCCAGCAACCGGGACAGGGGGTCCCTGGCCGGGGAGCTGTTTTTT
TRBV18	TRBJ1-3	NA	NA	CASFGQTSGNTIYF	TGTGCCAGCTTTGGACAGACATCTGGAAACACCATATATTTT
TRBV24-1	TRBJ1-1	NA	NA	CATSGTVDTEAFF	TGTGCCACCAGTGGGACAGTAGACACTGAAGCTTTCTTT
TRBV28	TRBJ1-1	NA	TRBD1	CASNLDRGTEAFF	TGTGCCAGCAACCTGGACAGGGGCACTGAAGCTTTCTTT
TRBV11-2	TRBJ1-4	once	NA	CASSLIRFQGEKLFF	TGTGCCAGCAGCTTAATCCGATTCCAGGGTGAAAAACTGTTTTTT
TRBV29-1	TRBJ2-7	NA	TRBD1	CSVGGTGSHEQYF	TGCAGCGTTGGTGGGACAGGTTCCCACGAGCAGTACTTC
TRBV19	TRBJ1-2	NA	NA	CASSSDGLYYGYTF	TGTGCCAGTAGTTCTGACGGACTGTACTATGGCTACACCTTC
TRBV19	TRBJ1-1	NA	TRBD1	CASSMAGGVRTEAFF	TGTGCCAGTAGTATGGCAGGGGGCGTACGCACTGAAGCTTTCTTT
TRBV9	TRBJ1-3	NA	TRBD1	CASSARTGHSGNTIYF	TGTGCCAGCAGCGCTCGGACAGGGCACTCTGGAAACACCATATATTTT
TRBV6-5	TRBJ2-2	NA	TRBD1	CASRMGQGFTGELFF	TGTGCCAGCCGTATGGGACAGGGGTTCACCGGGGAGCTGTTTTTT
TRBV7-3	TRBJ2-6	NA	NA	CASSLGGRTISGANVLTF	TGTGCCAGCAGCTTAGGAGGGCGCACTATCTCTGGGGCCAACGTCCTGACTTTC
TRBV27	TRBJ1-3	NA	NA	CASSFAGSGNTIYF	TGTGCCAGCAGTTTTGCGGGTTCTGGAAACACCATATATTTT
TRBV19	TRBJ2-1	NA	TRBD2	CASSPSAAGYNEQFF	TGTGCCAGTAGCCCATCCGCAGCGGGGTACAATGAGCAGTTCTTC